These 17 T cell receptor beta chains were sequenced from one sample in a study of T cell changes during pregnancy in multiple sclerosis (dated by TCRdb to between 2019 and 2020). Libraries were built with the immunoSEQ multiplex PCR assay. In its TCRdb copy, this immuneACCESS table keeps in-frame sequences only and misses some clones. Where compared with another copy, unresolved V genes explain less than half of these, and the others have no known cause. Here the sample has approximately 99,000 clones; 93% occur a single time. The biggest ten clones account for about 0.95% of the sample. This material consisted of peripheral blood, taken after pregnancy. The receptors shown here come from a female donor with multiple sclerosis, enrolled in a pregnancy study.

The count of this clone is one. The J gene is TRBJ2-2, the V gene TRBV25-1; TRBD1 matches 9 bases. The ends lost 3 bases at V and 7 bases at J; junction bases unmatched: 9. Germline-derived CDR1 and CDR2 are MGHDK and SYGVNS. This CDR3 comprises 16 residues. The CDR3 loop reads CASSDPGQGRNGELFF. The CDR3 bases are TGTGCCAGCAGTGATCCGGGACAGGGTAGGAACGGGGAGCTGTTTTTT.

The chain uses TRBV5-1 and TRBJ2-3; TRBD2 matches at 8 bases. The CDR3 contains 20 residues. CDR1 and CDR2 from the germline V gene are SGHRS and YFSETQ. Unmatched junction bases numbered 21, after V lost 6 bases and J lost 0 bases. The CDR3 DNA is TGCGCCAGCAAGGTGGCCCTGGGAGAGCGGGAGCGATCTAGCACAGATACGCAGTATTTT. It is translated as CASKVALGERERSSTDTQYF.

The chain uses TRBV18 and TRBJ2-1; TRBD2 might be the D (6 bases). The CDR3 length is 14 residues. Germline assignment: CDR1 KGHSH and CDR2 LQKENI. The V and J ends lost 3 bases and 8 bases respectively, with 14 bases between them. The CDR3 DNA follows: TGTGCCAGCTCACCTAAGACTAGTTCCCATGAGCAGTTCTTC. Encoded protein: CASSPKTSSHEQFF.

The sample holds a few counts of this clone. The V call is TRBV29-1, the J call TRBJ1-1; maybe TRBD1 (6 bases). There are 10 residues in the CDR3. V gave up 5 bases and J gave up 11 bases, with 12 bases separating them. Germline-derived CDR1 and CDR2 are SQVTM and ANQGSEA. The CDR3 coding sequence is TGCAGCGTTCCTGGGCAGGGGGCTTTCTTT. Translated, it gives CSVPGQGAFF.

This chain uses TRBV2 with TRBJ2-7; possibly TRBD1 for D (6 bases). Trimming removed 6 bases at V and 3 bases at J, with 18 bases between. The CDR3 contains 15 residues. Germline V gene lookup returns CDR1 SNHLY and CDR2 FYNNEI. The DNA of the CDR3 is TGTGCCAGCAGGGGGGCCCGACGGGTAGACTACGAGCAGTACTTC. Amino acid sequence: CASRGARRVDYEQYF.

The rearrangement joins TRBV30 to TRBJ2-7; possibly TRBD1 for D (6 bases). The germline gives CDR1 GTSNPN, CDR2 SVGIG (reference sequence). The CDR3 is 11 residues long. V dropped 8 bases and J dropped 3 bases, with 11 bases sitting between them. The chain's CDR3 is CAGSRGYEQYF. The DNA of the CDR3 is TGTGCCGGAAGCAGGGGCTACGAGCAGTACTTC.

The rearrangement uses TRBV5-1 and TRBJ2-1, with 7 nucleotides matching TRBD1. CDR1 SGHRS and CDR2 YFSETQ come from the germline V gene. The CDR3 has 14 amino acids. V lost 0 bases, J lost 7 bases, and 4 bases stayed unmatched. The CDR3 region has the DNA TGCGCCAGCAGCTTGGGACAGGGAAGGAATGAGCAGTTCTTC. This encodes CASSLGQGRNEQFF.

The chain combines TRBV4-2 with TRBJ2-3; 7 nucleotides align to TRBD2. This CDR3 is built from 16 residues. Germline V gene data show CDR1 as LGHNA and CDR2 as YNFKEQ. The ends lost 0 bases at V and 7 bases at J; junction bases unmatched: 10. CDR3 region: CASSQDGTGGDYTQYF. The CDR3 coding sequence is TGTGCCAGCAGCCAAGATGGTACGGGGGGAGACTATACGCAGTATTTT.

The chain has TRBV27 and TRBJ2-2; no clear D. Trimming shortened V by 5 bases and J by 2 bases, and 3 bases separated the two germline ends. CDR3 length: 12 residues. Germline V gene data show CDR1 as MNHEY and CDR2 as SMNVEV (reference sequence). CDR3 loop: CASSINTGELFF. In DNA form, the CDR3 reads TGTGCCAGCAGTATAAACACCGGGGAGCTGTTTTTT.

This chain uses TRBV9 with TRBJ2-3; TRBD2 is a possible D gene (5 bases). Trimming stripped 0 bases from V and 0 bases from J, with 11 bases between. This CDR3 region has 16 residues. Germline CDR1 is SGDLS and CDR2 is YYNGEE. CDR3 sequence reads: CASSVVGRASTDTQYF. In DNA, the CDR3 is TGTGCCAGCAGCGTAGTTGGGCGGGCAAGCACAGATACGCAGTATTTT.

The rearrangement joins TRBV27 to TRBJ2-3; 10 bases line up with TRBD2. V shed 6 bases and J 1 base; nucleotides not matched to a gene: 13. The CDR3 runs 18 residues. Germline V gene data show CDR1 as MNHEY and CDR2 as SMNVEV (reference sequence). The CDR3 is CASRQTSGLGLRTDTQYF. The CDR3 DNA reads TGTGCCAGCAGACAGACTAGCGGGTTAGGACTTCGCACAGATACGCAGTATTTT.

The chain is built from TRBV9 and TRBJ2-1, with 9 nucleotides matching TRBD2. V lost 0 bases and J lost 9; bases outside the gene matches: 10. The germline V gene encodes CDR1 SGDLS and CDR2 YYNGEE. The CDR3 loop spans 16 amino acids. DNA for the CDR3: TGTGCCAGCAGCGTAGGAACAGCGGGAGGAAGAATTGAGCAGTTCTTC. The encoded protein is CASSVGTAGGRIEQFF.

The J gene is TRBJ2-1, the V gene TRBV11-2, with 8 nucleotides matching TRBD2. This CDR3 is 16 amino acids long. After removal of 6 bases from V and 0 bases from J, the junction contained 7 bases not matched to a gene. Germline assignment: CDR1 SGHAT and CDR2 FQNNGV. DNA for the CDR3: TGTGCCAGCAGAGTAGCGGGACGGGGCTCCTACAATGAGCAGTTCTTC. This codes for CASRVAGRGSYNEQFF. Full variable domain (outside the CDR3, taken from reference TRBV11-2 and TRBJ2-1): EAGVAQSPRYKIIEKRQSVAFWCNPISGHATLYWYQQILGQGPKLLIQFQNNGVVDDSQLPKDRFSAERLKGVDSTLKIQPAKLEDSAVYLCASRVAGRGSYNEQFFGPGTRLTVL.

This chain connects TRBV6-6 to TRBJ2-2; a possible D gene is TRBD2 (6 bases). Germline CDR1 is MNHNY and CDR2 is SVGAGI (reference sequence). V lost 10 bases and J lost 5, with 14 bases in between. The CDR3 is 13 amino acids. CDR3 DNA sequence: TGTGCCATTTCGACCGGGGGAACCGGGGAGCTGTTTTTT. Translated: CAISTGGTGELFF.

The genes are TRBV15 and TRBJ1-2; D is unresolved. Per the germline V gene, CDR1 is LNHNV and CDR2 is YYDKDF (reference sequence). Trimming stripped 0 bases from V and 4 bases from J, with 9 bases between. The CDR3 covers 14 residues. As DNA, the CDR3 is TGTGCCACCAGCAGAGAAGGAGAGCTCTATGGCTACACCTTC. Translation gives CATSREGELYGYTF. Using reference TRBV15 and TRBJ1-2 for the parts outside the CDR3, the full variable domain is DAMVIQNPRYQVTQFGKPVTLSCSQTLNHNVMYWYQQKSSQAPKLLFHYYDKDFNNEADTPDNFQSRRPNTSFCFLDIRSPGLGDTAMYLCATSREGELYGYTFGSGTRLTVV.

The chain carries TRBV5-5 and TRBJ2-7; TRBD1 matches at 7 bases. Germline V lookup: CDR1 SGHKS, CDR2 YYEKEE (reference sequence). J lost 2 bases, V lost 4 bases, and 9 bases had no gene match. The CDR3 is made up of 15 amino acids. The CDR3 DNA follows: TGTGCCAGCAGCCGGCAGACAGGGAACCCCTACGAGCAGTACTTC. Translating it yields CASSRQTGNPYEQYF.

This sequence joins TRBV27 and TRBJ2-7; 8 nucleotides match TRBD1. The germline V gene encodes CDR1 MNHEY and CDR2 SMNVEV (reference sequence). J was trimmed by 2 bases and V by 7 bases; bases with no gene match: 10. This CDR3 contains 15 residues. CDR3 sequence (DNA): TGTGCCAGCAAAGGGGTGGGGACAGGAACCTACGAGCAGTACTTC. It encodes CASKGVGTGTYEQYF.